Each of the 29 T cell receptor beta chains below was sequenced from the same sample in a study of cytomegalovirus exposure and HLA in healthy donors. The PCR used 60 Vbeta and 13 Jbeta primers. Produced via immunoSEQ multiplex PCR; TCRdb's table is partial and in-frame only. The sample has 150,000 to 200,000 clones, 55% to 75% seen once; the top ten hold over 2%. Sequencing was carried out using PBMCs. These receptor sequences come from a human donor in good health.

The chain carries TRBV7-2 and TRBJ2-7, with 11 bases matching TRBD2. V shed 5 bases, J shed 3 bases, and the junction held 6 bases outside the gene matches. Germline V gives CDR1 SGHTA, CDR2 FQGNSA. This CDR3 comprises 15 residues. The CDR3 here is CASSPRLAGSYEQYF. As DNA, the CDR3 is TGTGCCAGCAGCCCACGACTAGCGGGGAGCTACGAGCAGTACTTC.

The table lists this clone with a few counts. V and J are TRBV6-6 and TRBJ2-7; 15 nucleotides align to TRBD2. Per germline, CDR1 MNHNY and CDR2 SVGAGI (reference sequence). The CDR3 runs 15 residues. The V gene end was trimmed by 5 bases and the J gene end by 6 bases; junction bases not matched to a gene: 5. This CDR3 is CASSVGTSGGSEQYF. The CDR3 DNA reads TGTGCCAGCAGTGTAGGGACTAGCGGGGGGAGCGAGCAGTACTTC.

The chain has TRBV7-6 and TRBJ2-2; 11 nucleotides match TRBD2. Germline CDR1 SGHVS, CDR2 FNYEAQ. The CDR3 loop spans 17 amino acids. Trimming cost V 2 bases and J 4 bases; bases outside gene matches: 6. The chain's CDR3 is CASSLITSGSSTGELFF. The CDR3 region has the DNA TGTGCCAGCAGCTTAATCACTAGCGGGAGCAGCACCGGGGAGCTGTTTTTT.

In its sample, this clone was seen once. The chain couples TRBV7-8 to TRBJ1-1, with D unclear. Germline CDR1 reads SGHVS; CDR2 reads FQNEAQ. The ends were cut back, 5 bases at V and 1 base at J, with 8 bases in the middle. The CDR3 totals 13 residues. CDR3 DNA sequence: TGTGCCAGCAGCCCGGACTGGAACACTGAAGCTTTCTTT. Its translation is CASSPDWNTEAFF.

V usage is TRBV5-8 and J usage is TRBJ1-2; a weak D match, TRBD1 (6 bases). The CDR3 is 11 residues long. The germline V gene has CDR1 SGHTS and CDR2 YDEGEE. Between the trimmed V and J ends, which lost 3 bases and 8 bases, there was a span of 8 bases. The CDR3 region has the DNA TGTGCCAGCAGCTCCGGGACAGGCTACACCTTC. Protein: CASSSGTGYTF. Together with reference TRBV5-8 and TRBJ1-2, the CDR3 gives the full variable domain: EAGVTQSPTHLIKTRGQQATLRCSPISGHTSVYWYQQALGLGLQFLLWYDEGEERNRGNFPPRFSGRQFPNYSSELNVNALELEDSALYLCASSSGTGYTFGSGTRLTVV.

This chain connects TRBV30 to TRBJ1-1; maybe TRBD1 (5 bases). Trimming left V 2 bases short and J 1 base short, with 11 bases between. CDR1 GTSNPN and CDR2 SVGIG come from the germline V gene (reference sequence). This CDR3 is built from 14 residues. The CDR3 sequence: CAWSPWGANTEAFF. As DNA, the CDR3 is TGTGCCTGGAGTCCGTGGGGCGCGAACACTGAAGCTTTCTTT.

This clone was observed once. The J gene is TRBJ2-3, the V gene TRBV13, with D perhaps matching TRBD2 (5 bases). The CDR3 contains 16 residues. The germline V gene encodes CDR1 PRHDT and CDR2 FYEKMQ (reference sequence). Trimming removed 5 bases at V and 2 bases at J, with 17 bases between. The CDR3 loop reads CASSPRTSRPTDTQYF. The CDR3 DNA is TGTGCCAGCAGCCCCCGGACTTCTCGACCCACAGATACGCAGTATTTT.

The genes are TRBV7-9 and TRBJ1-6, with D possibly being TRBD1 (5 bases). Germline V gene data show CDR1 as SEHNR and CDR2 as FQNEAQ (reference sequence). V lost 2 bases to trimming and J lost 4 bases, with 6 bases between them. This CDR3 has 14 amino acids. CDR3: CASSLTGYNSPLHF. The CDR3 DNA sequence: TGTGCCAGCAGCTTAACAGGATATAATTCACCCCTCCACTTT.

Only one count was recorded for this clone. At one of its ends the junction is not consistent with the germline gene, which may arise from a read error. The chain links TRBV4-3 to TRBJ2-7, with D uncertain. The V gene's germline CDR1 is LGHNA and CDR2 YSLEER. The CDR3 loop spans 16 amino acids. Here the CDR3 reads CASSQDEYGLDYEQYF. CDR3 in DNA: TGCGCCAGCAGTCAAGATGAATACGGGTTGGACTACGAGCAGTACTTC.

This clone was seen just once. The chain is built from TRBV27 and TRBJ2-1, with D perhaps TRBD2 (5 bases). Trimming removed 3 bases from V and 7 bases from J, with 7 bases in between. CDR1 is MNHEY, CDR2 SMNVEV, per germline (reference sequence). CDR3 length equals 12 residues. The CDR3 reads CASSLTGNEQFF. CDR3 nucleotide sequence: TGTGCCAGCAGTTTGACGGGGAATGAGCAGTTCTTC.

The CDR3 region is CASSISTGYNEQFF. The CDR3 region has the DNA TGTGCCAGCAGCATCTCGACAGGGTACAATGAGCAGTTCTTC. J is TRBJ2-1 and V is TRBV7-6; 7 nucleotides match TRBD1. This CDR3 region has 14 residues. The J segment lost 4 bases and the V segment lost 5 bases, leaving 5 bases of the junction unmatched. The V gene's germline CDR1 is SGHVS and CDR2 FNYEAQ.

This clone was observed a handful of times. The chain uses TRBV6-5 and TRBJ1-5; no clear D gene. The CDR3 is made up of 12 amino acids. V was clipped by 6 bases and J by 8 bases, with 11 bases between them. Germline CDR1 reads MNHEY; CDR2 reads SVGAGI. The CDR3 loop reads CASSSPPEPQHF. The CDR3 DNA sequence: TGTGCCAGCAGCTCCCCCCCCGAGCCCCAGCATTTT.

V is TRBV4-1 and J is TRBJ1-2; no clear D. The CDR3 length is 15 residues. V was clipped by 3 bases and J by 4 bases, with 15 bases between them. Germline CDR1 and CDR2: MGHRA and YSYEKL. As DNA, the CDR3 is TGCGCCAGCAGCCACCCCCCCCGAGGGATCTATGGCTACACCTTC. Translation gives CASSHPPRGIYGYTF.

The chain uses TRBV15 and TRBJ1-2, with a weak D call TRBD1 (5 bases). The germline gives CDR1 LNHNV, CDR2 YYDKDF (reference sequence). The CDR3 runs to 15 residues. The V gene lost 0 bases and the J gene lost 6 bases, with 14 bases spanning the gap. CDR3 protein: CATSRDRGLMNGYTF. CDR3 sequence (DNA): TGTGCCACCAGCAGAGACCGGGGGTTAATGAATGGCTACACCTTC.

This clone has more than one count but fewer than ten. CDR3 sequence: CASTPGTGNTDTQYF. The CDR3, as DNA: TGTGCCAGTACCCCCGGGACAGGGAACACAGATACGCAGTATTTT. The V gene is TRBV6-6, the J gene TRBJ2-3; 9 bases match TRBD1. This CDR3 spans 15 amino acids. J was trimmed by 2 bases and V by 9 bases; bases with no gene match: 9. Germline V CDR1 and CDR2: MNHNY, SVGAGI (reference sequence).

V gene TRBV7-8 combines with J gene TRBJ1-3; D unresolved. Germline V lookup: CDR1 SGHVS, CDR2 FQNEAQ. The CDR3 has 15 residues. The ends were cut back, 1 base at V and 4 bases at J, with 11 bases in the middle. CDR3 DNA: TGTGCCAGCAGCTTAGGGCTGGAGAGGGGAAACACCATATATTTT. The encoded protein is CASSLGLERGNTIYF.

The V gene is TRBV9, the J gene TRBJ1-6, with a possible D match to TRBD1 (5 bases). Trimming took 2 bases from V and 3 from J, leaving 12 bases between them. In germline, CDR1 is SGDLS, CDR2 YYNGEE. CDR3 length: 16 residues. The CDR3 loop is CASSVSTGNYNSPLHF. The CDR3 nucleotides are TGTGCCAGCAGCGTTTCCACAGGAAACTATAATTCACCCCTCCACTTT. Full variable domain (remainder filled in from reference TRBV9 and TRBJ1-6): DSGVTQTPKHLITATGQRVTLRCSPRSGDLSVYWYQQSLDQGLQFLIQYYNGEERAKGNILERFSAQQFPDLHSELNLSSLELGDSALYFCASSVSTGNYNSPLHFGNGTRLTVT.

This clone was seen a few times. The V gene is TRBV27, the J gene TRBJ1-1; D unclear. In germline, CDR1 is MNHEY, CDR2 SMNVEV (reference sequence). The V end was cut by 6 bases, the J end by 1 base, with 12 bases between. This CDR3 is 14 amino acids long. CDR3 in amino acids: CASSTSGWNTEAFF. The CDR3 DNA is TGTGCCAGCAGCACATCGGGGTGGAACACTGAAGCTTTCTTT.

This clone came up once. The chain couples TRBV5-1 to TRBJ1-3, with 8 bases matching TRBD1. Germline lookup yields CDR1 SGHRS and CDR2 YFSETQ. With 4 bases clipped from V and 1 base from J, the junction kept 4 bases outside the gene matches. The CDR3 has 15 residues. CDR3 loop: CASSPRTGSGNTIYF. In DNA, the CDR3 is TGCGCCAGCAGCCCCAGGACAGGGTCTGGAAACACCATATATTTT. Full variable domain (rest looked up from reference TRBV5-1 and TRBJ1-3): KAGVTQTPRYLIKTRGQQVTLSCSPISGHRSVSWYQQTPGQGLQFLFEYFSETQRNKGNFPGRFSGRQFSNSRSEMNVSTLELGDSALYLCASSPRTGSGNTIYFGEGSWLTVV.

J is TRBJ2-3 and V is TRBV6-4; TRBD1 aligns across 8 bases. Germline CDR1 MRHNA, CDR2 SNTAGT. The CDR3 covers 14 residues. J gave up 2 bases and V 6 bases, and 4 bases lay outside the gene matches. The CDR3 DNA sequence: TGTGCCAGCAGCTTGACAGGGGCCACAGATACGCAGTATTTT. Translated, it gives CASSLTGATDTQYF.

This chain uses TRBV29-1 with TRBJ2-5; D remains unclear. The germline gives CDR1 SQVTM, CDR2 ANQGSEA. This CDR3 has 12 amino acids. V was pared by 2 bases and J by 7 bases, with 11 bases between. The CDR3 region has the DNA TGCAGCGTTGAACTGCAGTCGGGGACCCAGTACTTC. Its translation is CSVELQSGTQYF. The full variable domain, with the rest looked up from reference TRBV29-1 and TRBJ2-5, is SAVISQKPSRDICQRGTSLTIQCQVDSQVTMMFWYRQQPGQSLTLIATANQGSEATYESGFVIDKFPISRPNLTFSTLTVSNMSPEDSSIYLCSVELQSGTQYFGPGTRLLVL.

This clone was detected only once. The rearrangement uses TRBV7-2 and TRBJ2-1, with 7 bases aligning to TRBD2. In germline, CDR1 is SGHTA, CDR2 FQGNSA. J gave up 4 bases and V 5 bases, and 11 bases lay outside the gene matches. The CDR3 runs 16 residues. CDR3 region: CASSPSAMRGYNEQFF. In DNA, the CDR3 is TGTGCCAGCAGCCCTTCGGCTATGCGGGGGTACAATGAGCAGTTCTTC.

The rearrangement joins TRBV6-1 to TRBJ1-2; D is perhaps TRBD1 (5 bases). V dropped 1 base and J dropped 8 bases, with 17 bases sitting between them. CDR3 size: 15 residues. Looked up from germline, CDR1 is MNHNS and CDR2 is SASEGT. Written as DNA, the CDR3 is TGTGCCAGCAGTGAAGATTTTGCAGGGCTGGGGGGCTACACCTTC. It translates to CASSEDFAGLGGYTF.

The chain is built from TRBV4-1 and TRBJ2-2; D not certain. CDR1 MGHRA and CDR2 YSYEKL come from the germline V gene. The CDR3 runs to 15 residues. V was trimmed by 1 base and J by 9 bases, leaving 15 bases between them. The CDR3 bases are TGCGCCAGCAGCCAAGCCCCTACTGGTATCCGGGAGCTGTTTTTT. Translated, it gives CASSQAPTGIRELFF.

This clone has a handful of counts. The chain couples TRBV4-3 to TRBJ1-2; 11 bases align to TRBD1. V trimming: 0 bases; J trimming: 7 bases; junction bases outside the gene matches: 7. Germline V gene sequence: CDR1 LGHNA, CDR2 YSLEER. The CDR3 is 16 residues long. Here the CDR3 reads CASSQDGQGALRGYTF. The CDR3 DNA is TGCGCCAGCAGCCAAGATGGACAGGGGGCGTTGCGTGGCTACACCTTC.

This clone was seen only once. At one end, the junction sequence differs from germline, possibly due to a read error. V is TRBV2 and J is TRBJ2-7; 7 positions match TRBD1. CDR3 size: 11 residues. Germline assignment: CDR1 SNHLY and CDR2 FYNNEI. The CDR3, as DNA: TGTGCCAGCAGATCCGGGACAGAGGCTCCCTTC. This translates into CASRSGTEAPF.

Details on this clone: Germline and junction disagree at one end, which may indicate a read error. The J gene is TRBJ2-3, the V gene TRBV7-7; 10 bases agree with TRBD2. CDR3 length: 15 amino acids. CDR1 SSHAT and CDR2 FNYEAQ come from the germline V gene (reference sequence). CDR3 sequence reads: CASRPGLADADTQYF. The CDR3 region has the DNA TGTGCTAGCAGACCAGGACTAGCGGACGCAGATACGCAGTATTTT. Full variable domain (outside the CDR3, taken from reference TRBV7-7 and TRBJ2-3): GAGVSQSPRYKVTKRGQDVTLRCDPISSHATLYWYQQALGQGPEFLTYFNYEAQPDKSGLPSDRFSAERPEGSISTLTIQRTEQRDSAMYRCASRPGLADADTQYFGPGTRLTVL.

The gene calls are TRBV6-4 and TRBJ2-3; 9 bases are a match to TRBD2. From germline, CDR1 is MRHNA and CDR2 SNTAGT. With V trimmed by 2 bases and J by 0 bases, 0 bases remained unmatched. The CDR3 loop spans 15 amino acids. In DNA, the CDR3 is TGTGCCAGCAGTGACGGGACTAGCAGCACAGATACGCAGTATTTT. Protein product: CASSDGTSSTDTQYF.

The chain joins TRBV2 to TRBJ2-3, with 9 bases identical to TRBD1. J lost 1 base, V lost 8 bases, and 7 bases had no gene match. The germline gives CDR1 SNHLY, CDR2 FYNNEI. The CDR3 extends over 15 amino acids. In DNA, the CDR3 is TGTGCCAGCGAACTAGGGACAGGGCGCACAGATACGCAGTATTTT. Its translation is CASELGTGRTDTQYF.